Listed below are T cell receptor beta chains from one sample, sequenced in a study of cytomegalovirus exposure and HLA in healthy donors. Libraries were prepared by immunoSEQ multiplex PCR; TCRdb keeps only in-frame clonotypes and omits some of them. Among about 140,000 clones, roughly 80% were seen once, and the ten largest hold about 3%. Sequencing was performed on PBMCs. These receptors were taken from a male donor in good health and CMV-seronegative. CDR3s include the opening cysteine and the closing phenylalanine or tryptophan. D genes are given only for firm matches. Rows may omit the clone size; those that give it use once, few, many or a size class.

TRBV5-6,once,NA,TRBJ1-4,CASSLVGWGGTNEKLFF,TGTGCCAGCAGCTTGGTTGGTTGGGGCGGTACGAATGAAAAACTGTTTTTT
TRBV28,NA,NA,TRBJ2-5,CASTDWGVGQETQYF,TGTGCCAGCACTGACTGGGGGGTAGGGCAAGAGACCCAGTACTTC
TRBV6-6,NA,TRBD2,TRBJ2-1,CASTPRAGGSYNEQFF,TGTGCCAGCACCCCGCGGGCGGGAGGCTCCTACAATGAGCAGTTCTTC
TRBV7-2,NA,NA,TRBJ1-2,CASSFIAKGYGYTF,TGTGCCAGCAGCTTCATAGCAAAAGGCTATGGCTACACCTTC
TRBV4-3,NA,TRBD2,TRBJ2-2,CASSQVLSAGGSGELFF,TGCGCCAGCAGCCAAGTTCTCTCAGCGGGAGGTAGCGGGGAGCTGTTTTTT
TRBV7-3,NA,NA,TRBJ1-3,CASRPADGNTIYF,TGTGCCAGCAGACCCGCGGATGGAAACACCATATATTTT
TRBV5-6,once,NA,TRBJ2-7,CASCWGPGEQYF,TGTGCCAGCTGCTGGGGGCCGGGGGAGCAGTACTTC
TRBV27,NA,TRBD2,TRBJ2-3,CASSLLTSGSGSTDTQYF,TGTGCCAGCAGTTTACTGACTAGCGGGAGCGGGTCCACAGATACGCAGTATTTT
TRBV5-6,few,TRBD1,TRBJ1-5,CASSSGQGHNQPQHF,TGTGCCAGCAGCTCGGGACAGGGACACAATCAGCCCCAGCATTTT
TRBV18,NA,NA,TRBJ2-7,CASSPRGRYEQYF,TGTGCCAGCTCACCACGGGGCCGATACGAGCAGTACTTC
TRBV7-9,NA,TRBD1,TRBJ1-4,CASSLGDRGIQEKLFF,TGTGCCAGCAGCTTAGGGGACAGGGGCATTCAGGAAAAACTGTTTTTT
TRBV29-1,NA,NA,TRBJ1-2,CSVGLLGYGYTF,TGCAGCGTTGGACTATTGGGCTATGGCTACACCTTC
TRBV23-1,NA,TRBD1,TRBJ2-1,CASSQPTGTALSYNEQFF,TGCGCCAGCAGTCAGCCCACCGGGACAGCCCTCTCCTACAATGAGCAGTTCTTC
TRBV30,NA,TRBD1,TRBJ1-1,CAWRPDRRNTEAFF,TGTGCCTGGAGGCCGGACAGGAGGAACACTGAAGCTTTCTTT
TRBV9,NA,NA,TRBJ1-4,CASSVSPAANEKLFF,TGTGCCAGCAGCGTATCCCCGGCGGCTAATGAAAAACTGTTTTTT
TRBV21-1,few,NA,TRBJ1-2,CASSKGRTGANYGYTF,TGTGCCAGCAGCAAAGGACGGACAGGGGCTAACTATGGCTACACCTTC
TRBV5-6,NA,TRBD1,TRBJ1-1,CASSWGTGMGTEAFF,TGTGCCAGCAGCTGGGGGACAGGGATGGGGACTGAAGCTTTCTTT
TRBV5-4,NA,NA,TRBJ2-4,CASSFRGADIQYF,TGTGCCAGCAGCTTCAGGGGCGCGGACATTCAGTACTTC
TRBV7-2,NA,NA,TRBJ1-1,CASSLAGGPLRRTEAFF,TGTGCCAGCAGCTTAGCGGGGGGGCCCCTCAGAAGGACTGAAGCTTTCTTT
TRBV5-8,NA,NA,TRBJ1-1,CASSWGKDRNTEAFF,TGTGCCAGCAGCTGGGGAAAAGACAGGAACACTGAAGCTTTCTTT
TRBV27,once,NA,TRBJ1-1,CASSFLPGHKGGTEAFF,TGTGCCAGCAGTTTTCTCCCGGGACACAAGGGCGGCACTGAAGCTTTCTTT
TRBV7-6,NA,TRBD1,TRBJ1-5,CASSLETGDQPQHF,TGTGCCAGCAGCCTAGAGACAGGGGATCAGCCCCAGCATTTT
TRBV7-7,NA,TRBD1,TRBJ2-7,CASSLELGQPLYF,TGTGCCAGCAGCTTAGAGCTGGGACAGCCCCTGTACTTC
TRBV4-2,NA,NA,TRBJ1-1,CASSQDLELTEAFF,TGTGCCAGCAGCCAAGATCTTGAGTTGACTGAAGCTTTCTTT
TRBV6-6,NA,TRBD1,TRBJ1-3,CASSFTGTGEGTIYF,TGTGCCAGCAGCTTCACCGGGACAGGGGAAGGCACCATATATTTT
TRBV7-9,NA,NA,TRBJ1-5,CASSLKEVGQPQHF,TGTGCCAGCAGCTTAAAAGAGGTTGGACAGCCCCAGCATTTT
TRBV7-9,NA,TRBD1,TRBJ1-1,CASSLSGQEIEAFF,TGTGCCAGCAGCTTATCGGGACAGGAGATCGAAGCTTTCTTT
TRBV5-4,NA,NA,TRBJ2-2,CASSYPTGELFF,TGTGCCAGCAGCTACCCGACAGGGGAGCTGTTTTTT
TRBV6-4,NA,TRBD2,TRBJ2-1,CASSDSVAGNEQFF,TGTGCCAGCAGTGACTCAGTAGCGGGCAATGAGCAGTTCTTC
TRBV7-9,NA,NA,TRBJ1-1,CASSYGGEAFF,TGTGCCAGCAGCTACGGGGGGGAAGCTTTCTTT
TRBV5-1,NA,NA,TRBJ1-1,CASSLEGQSTEAFF,TGCGCCAGCAGCTTGGAGGGGCAAAGTACTGAAGCTTTCTTT
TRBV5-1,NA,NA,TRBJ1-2,CASSVLWGQNYGYTF,TGCGCCAGCAGCGTACTCTGGGGGCAGAACTATGGCTACACCTTC
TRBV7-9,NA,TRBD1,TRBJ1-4,CASSPRQGGEKLFF,TGTGCCAGCAGCCCCCGACAGGGTGGTGAAAAACTGTTTTTT
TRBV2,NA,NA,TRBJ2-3,CASKRTADTQYF,TGTGCCAGCAAACGGACTGCTGATACGCAGTATTTT
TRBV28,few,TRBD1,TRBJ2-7,CASIGQGDHYEQYF,TGTGCCAGCATCGGACAGGGCGATCACTACGAGCAGTACTTC
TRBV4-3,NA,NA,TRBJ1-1,CASSPLGGGTEAFF,TGCGCCAGCAGCCCCCTAGGGGGTGGGACTGAAGCTTTCTTT
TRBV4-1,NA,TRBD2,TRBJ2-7,CASSQAGTSSYEQYF,TGCGCCAGCAGCCAAGCGGGGACTAGCAGCTACGAGCAGTACTTC
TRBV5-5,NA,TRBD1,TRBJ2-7,CASSQETGFPYEQYF,TGTGCCAGCAGTCAAGAGACAGGGTTTCCCTACGAGCAGTACTTC
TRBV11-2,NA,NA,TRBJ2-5,CASSSGRGETQYF,TGTGCCAGCAGCTCCGGCAGAGGAGAGACCCAGTACTTC
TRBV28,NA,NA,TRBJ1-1,CATLGRPGSTEAFF,TGTGCCACCCTCGGACGGCCTGGGAGCACTGAAGCTTTCTTT
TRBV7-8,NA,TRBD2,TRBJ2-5,CASSPGTSAETQYF,TGTGCCAGCAGCCCGGGGACTAGCGCGGAGACCCAGTACTTC
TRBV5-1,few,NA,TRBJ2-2,CASSLAGGRTGELFF,TGCGCCAGCAGCTTGGCGGGGGGCCGCACCGGGGAGCTGTTTTTT
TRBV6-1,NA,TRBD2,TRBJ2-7,CASRPTSVYEQYF,TGTGCCAGCAGACCGACTAGCGTTTACGAGCAGTACTTC
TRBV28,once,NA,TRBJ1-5,CASSLVGRHNQPQHF,TGTGCCAGCAGTTTAGTGGGCAGACACAATCAGCCCCAGCATTTT
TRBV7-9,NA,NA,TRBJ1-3,CASSPGDTIYF,TGTGCCAGCAGCCCCGGTGACACCATATATTTT
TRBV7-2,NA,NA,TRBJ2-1,CASSLPGAYNEQFF,TGTGCCAGCAGCTTACCGGGGGCCTACAATGAGCAGTTCTTC
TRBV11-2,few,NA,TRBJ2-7,CASRSPMGREAYEQYF,TGTGCCAGCAGATCCCCGATGGGGCGGGAAGCCTACGAGCAGTACTTC
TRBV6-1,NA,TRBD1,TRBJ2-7,CASRIDRGIINEQYF,TGTGCCAGCAGAATCGACAGGGGTATAATCAACGAGCAGTACTTC
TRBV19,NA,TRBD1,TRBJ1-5,CASRIQGADSNQPQHF,TGTGCCAGTAGGATACAGGGGGCTGATAGCAATCAGCCCCAGCATTTT
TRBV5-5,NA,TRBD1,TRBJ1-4,CASSQGAPLEKLFF,TGTGCCAGCAGCCAGGGGGCTCCCCTAGAAAAACTGTTTTTT
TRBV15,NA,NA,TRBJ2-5,CATSRDRGQETQYF,TGTGCCACCAGCAGAGATAGAGGGCAAGAGACCCAGTACTTC